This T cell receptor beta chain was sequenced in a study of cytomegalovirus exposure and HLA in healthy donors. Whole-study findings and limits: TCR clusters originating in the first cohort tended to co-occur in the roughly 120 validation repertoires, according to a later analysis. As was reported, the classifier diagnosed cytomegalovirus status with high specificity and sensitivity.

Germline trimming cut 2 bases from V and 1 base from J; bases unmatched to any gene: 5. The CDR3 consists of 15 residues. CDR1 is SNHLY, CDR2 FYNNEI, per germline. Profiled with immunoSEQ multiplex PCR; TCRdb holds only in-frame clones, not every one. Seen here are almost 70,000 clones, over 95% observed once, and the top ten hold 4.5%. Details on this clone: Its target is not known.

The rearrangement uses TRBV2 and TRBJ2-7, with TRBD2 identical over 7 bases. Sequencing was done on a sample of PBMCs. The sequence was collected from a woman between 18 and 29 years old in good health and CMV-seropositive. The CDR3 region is CASSERSGNSYEQYF. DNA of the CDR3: TGTGCCAGCAGTGAAAGGAGCGGGAATTCCTACGAGCAGTACTTC. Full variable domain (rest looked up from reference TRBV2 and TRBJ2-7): EPEVTQTPSHQVTQMGQEVILRCVPISNHLYFYWYRQILGQKVEFLVSFYNNEISEKSEIFDDQFSVERPDGSNFTLKIRSTKLEDSAMYFCASSERSGNSYEQYFGPGTRLTVT.